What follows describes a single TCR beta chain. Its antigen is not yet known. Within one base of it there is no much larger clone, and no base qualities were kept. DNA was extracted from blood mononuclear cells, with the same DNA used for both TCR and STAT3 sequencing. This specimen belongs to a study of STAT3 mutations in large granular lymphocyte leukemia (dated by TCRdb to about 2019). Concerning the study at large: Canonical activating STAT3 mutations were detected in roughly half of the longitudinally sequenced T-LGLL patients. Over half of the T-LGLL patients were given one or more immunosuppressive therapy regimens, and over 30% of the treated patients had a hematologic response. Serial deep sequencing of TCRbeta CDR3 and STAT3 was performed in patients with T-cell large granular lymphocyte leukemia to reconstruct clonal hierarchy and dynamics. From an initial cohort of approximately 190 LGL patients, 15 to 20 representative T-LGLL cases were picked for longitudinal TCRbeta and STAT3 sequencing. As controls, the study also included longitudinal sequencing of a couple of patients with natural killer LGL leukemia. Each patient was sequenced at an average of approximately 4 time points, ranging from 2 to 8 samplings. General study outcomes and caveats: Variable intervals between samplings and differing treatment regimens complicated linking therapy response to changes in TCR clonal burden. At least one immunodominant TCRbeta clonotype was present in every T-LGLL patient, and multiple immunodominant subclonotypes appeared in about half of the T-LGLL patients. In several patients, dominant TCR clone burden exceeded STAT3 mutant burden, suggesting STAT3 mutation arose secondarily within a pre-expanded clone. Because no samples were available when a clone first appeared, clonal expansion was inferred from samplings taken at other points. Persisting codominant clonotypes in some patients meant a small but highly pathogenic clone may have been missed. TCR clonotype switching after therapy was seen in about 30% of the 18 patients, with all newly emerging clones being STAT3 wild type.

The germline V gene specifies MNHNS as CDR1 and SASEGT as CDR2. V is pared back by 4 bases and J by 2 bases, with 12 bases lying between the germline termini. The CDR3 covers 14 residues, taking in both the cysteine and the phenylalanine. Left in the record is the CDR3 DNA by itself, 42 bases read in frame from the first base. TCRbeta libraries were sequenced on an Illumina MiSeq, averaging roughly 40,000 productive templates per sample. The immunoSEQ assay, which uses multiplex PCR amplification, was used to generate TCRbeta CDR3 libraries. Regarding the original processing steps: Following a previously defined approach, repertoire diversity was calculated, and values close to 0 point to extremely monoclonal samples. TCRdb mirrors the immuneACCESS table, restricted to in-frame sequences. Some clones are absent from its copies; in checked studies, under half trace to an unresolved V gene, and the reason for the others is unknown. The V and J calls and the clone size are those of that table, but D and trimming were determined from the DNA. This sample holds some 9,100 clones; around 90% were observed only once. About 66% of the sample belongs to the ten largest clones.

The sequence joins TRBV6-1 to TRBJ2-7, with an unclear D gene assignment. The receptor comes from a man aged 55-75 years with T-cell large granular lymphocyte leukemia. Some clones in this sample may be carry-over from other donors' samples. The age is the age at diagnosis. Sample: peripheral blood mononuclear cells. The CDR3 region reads CASSGGPVPYEQYF. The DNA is TGTGCCAGCAGTGGCGGACCCGTTCCCTACGAGCAGTACTTC.